Below are 27 T cell receptor beta chains sequenced from a single sample in a study of beta chain features in type 1 diabetes. Every bit of the isolated RNA underwent reverse transcription, so sequencing read expressed TCRB transcripts. The repertoire was sequenced with immunoSEQ multiplex PCR; TCRdb's copy has only in-frame clones and lacks some. Among over 700,000 clones listed, roughly a sixth were seen once. The sequenced sample consisted of naive CD4+ T cells from blood. The source of these receptors is a woman aged 18-29 years in good health.

This clone has more than one count but fewer than ten. V and J are TRBV18 and TRBJ2-3; D uncertain. The CDR3 contains 14 residues. Germline-derived CDR1 and CDR2 are KGHSH and LQKENI. V was cut by 3 bases and J by 2 bases, with 9 bases left in between. CDR3 loop: CASSPRISTDTQYF. CDR3 sequence (DNA): TGTGCCAGCTCACCTCGGATATCCACAGATACGCAGTATTTT.

The V call is TRBV28, the J call TRBJ1-1; D gene unclear. The CDR3 spans 13 residues. Trimming left V 4 bases short and J 7 bases short, with 13 bases between. Germline V gene sequence: CDR1 MDHEN, CDR2 SYDVKM. In DNA, the CDR3 is TGTGCCAGCAGTTCGAGTTTGGAAATTGAAGCTTTCTTT. This translates into CASSSSLEIEAFF.

This clone was counted between two and nine times. The V call is TRBV11-2, the J call TRBJ1-2; TRBD1 is a possible D gene (5 bases). The germline V gene encodes CDR1 SGHAT and CDR2 FQNNGV. Trimming shortened V by 5 bases and J by 6 bases, and 16 bases separated the two germline ends. The CDR3 has 14 residues. As DNA, the CDR3 is TGTGCCAGCAGCCCCATCTCAGGGTTGGATGGCTACACCTTC. As protein: CASSPISGLDGYTF.

V usage is TRBV5-1 and J usage is TRBJ2-1, with D possibly TRBD2 on 6 matching bases. This CDR3 has 15 amino acids. The V gene's germline CDR1 is SGHRS and CDR2 YFSETQ. Trimming took off 4 bases at V and 4 bases at J, with 15 bases between the two ends. The CDR3 spells CASSPSGRRYNEQFF. Written as DNA, the CDR3 is TGCGCCAGCAGCCCATCAGGGAGGCGATACAATGAGCAGTTCTTC.

Worth noting for this clone: At the DNA level, this CDR3 is encoded by other sequences in the same sample as well. The rearrangement uses TRBV7-2 and TRBJ1-2, with D unclear. The V gene's germline CDR1 is SGHTA and CDR2 FQGNSA. The length of the CDR3 is 12 residues. Trimming stripped 1 base from V and 8 bases from J, with 8 bases between. The CDR3 loop is CASSLGVRGYTF. CDR3 DNA: TGTGCCAGCAGCTTAGGTGTCCGCGGCTACACCTTC.

V and J are TRBV10-3 and TRBJ1-2; D is possibly TRBD1 (6 bases). The germline CDR1 and CDR2 sequences are ENHRY and SYGVKD. This CDR3 contains 13 residues. V lost 7 bases, J lost 2 bases, and 11 bases lay in between. This CDR3 reads CAITGHHNYGYTF. DNA for the CDR3: TGTGCCATCACGGGACACCACAACTATGGCTACACCTTC.

Here the CDR3 reads CASTPTPTSGYQETQYF. The CDR3 DNA sequence: TGTGCCAGCACCCCAACCCCGACTAGCGGGTACCAAGAGACCCAGTACTTC. The chain employs TRBV7-2 and TRBJ2-5; TRBD2 aligns across 10 bases. The CDR3 runs to 17 residues. Trimming at V came to 7 bases and at J to 0 bases, leaving 11 bases not matched to a gene. CDR1 and CDR2 from the germline V gene are SGHTA and FQGNSA.

This clone was seen only a few times. The rearrangement uses TRBV7-2 and TRBJ2-7, with 7 bases identical to TRBD2. V lost 5 bases to trimming and J lost 3 bases; unmatched junction nucleotides: 10. CDR1 and CDR2 (germline): SGHTA, FQGNSA. The CDR3 is 15 amino acids. CDR3 DNA sequence: TGTGCCAGCAGCCCGATCCTAGCGGTGGGCTACGAGCAGTACTTC. Its translation is CASSPILAVGYEQYF.

The chain carries TRBV19 and TRBJ2-1; either TRBD1 or TRBD2 may fit D (5 bases each). The V end lost 6 bases, the J end lost 7 bases, and 16 bases lay between the germline ends. CDR1 and CDR2 from the germline V gene are LNHDA and SQIVND (reference sequence). The CDR3 covers 14 residues. The CDR3 nucleotides are TGTGCCAGTAGCGGGTTTGGGGGTAGGAATGAGCAGTTCTTC. Residues: CASSGFGGRNEQFF.

V is TRBV7-8 and J is TRBJ2-1; D may be TRBD2 (6 bases). Germline CDR1 and CDR2: SGHVS and FQNEAQ. With 5 bases removed from V and 11 bases from J, the gap between germline ends came to 13 bases. The CDR3 runs 12 residues. The CDR3, as DNA: TGTGCCAGCAGCCAAAGCGGGCAGAAGCAGTTCTTC. It specifies CASSQSGQKQFF.

The chain carries TRBV20-1 and TRBJ1-1, with D unresolved. Germline-derived CDR1 and CDR2 are DFQATT and SNEGSKA (reference sequence). The length of the CDR3 is 10 residues. CDR3 sequence (DNA): TGCAGCCGTGGGAGCACTGAAGCTTTCTTT. Translation gives CSRGSTEAFF.

This clone occurred a few times. This sequence joins TRBV7-2 and TRBJ2-3; TRBD2 aligns across 8 bases. J lost 4 bases, V lost 6 bases, and 9 bases had no gene match. There are 15 residues in the CDR3. Germline V lookup: CDR1 SGHTA, CDR2 FQGNSA. The CDR3 loop reads CASRRLAGGADTQYF. The CDR3 nucleotides are TGTGCCAGCAGACGGTTGGCGGGAGGCGCAGATACGCAGTATTTT.

This clone showed up just a few times. The chain recombines TRBV2 with TRBJ2-4, with D uncertain. The CDR3 length is 14 residues. Germline CDR1 reads SNHLY; CDR2 reads FYNNEI. Trimming removed 5 bases from V and 1 base from J, with 9 bases in between. In nucleotides, the CDR3 is TGTGCCAGCAGTTCCAATGAGGCCAAAAACATTCAGTACTTC. Protein: CASSSNEAKNIQYF.

The rearrangement joins TRBV2 to TRBJ2-1; tentatively, D is TRBD1 (6 bases). The V and J ends lost 4 bases and 9 bases respectively, with 16 bases between them. Germline assignment: CDR1 SNHLY and CDR2 FYNNEI. The CDR3 length is 14 residues. Here the CDR3 DNA reads TGTGCCAGCAGTGTGACAGGCAGAGCGGTTGAGCAGTTCTTC. This gives the protein CASSVTGRAVEQFF.

This clone was detected only a few times. This chain links TRBV28 with TRBJ2-5; TRBD1 might be the D (5 bases). The DNA end is a closer match to TRBJ2-7, so the J assignment may be wrong. Germline CDR1 and CDR2: MDHEN and SYDVKM. There are 13 residues in the CDR3. CDR3 in amino acids: CASRGTGSYEQYF. CDR3 coding DNA: TGTGCCAGCAGAGGTACAGGTTCCTACGAGCAGTACTTC.

The chain links TRBV4-2 to TRBJ2-7; 7 positions agree with TRBD2. Trimming at V came to 2 bases and at J to 6 bases, leaving 7 bases not matched to a gene. There are 14 residues in the CDR3. In germline, CDR1 is LGHNA, CDR2 YNFKEQ. As DNA, the CDR3 is TGTGCCAGCAGCCAATCGGGGAGGGACTCCGAGCAGTACTTC. It codes for CASSQSGRDSEQYF.

The rearrangement links TRBV6-5 to TRBJ2-7; D ambiguous. Trimming left V 0 bases short and J 1 base short, with 10 bases between. This CDR3 is built from 15 residues. The germline gives CDR1 MNHEY, CDR2 SVGAGI. CDR3 sequence reads: CASSYSSRHSYEQYF. For the CDR3, the DNA is TGTGCCAGCAGTTACTCGAGTCGCCATTCCTACGAGCAGTACTTC.

The chain links TRBV7-9 to TRBJ2-3; the D gene is possibly TRBD2 (6 bases). V was shortened by 0 bases and J by 1 base, with 17 bases between the two germline ends. This CDR3 comprises 18 residues. In germline, CDR1 is SEHNR, CDR2 FQNEAQ (reference sequence). CDR3 sequence: CASSLALVGGGGTDTQYF. As DNA, the CDR3 is TGTGCCAGCAGCTTAGCGCTAGTCGGGGGAGGAGGCACAGATACGCAGTATTTT.

Only a few counts were recorded for this clone. The chain couples TRBV11-2 to TRBJ2-7, with a weak D call TRBD2 (6 bases). Germline CDR1 reads SGHAT; CDR2 reads FQNNGV. This CDR3 comprises 19 residues. V shed 4 bases and J shed 4 bases, with 29 bases lying between them. The CDR3: CASSSQAGRRALSGYEQYF. The CDR3 coding sequence is TGTGCCAGCAGCTCGCAAGCGGGCAGGAGGGCCCTTAGTGGTTACGAGCAGTACTTC.

This clone has a handful of counts. The chain recombines TRBV29-1 with TRBJ1-2; 9 nucleotides line up with TRBD1. Germline-derived CDR1 and CDR2 are SQVTM and ANQGSEA. Germline trimming cut 4 bases from V and 4 bases from J; bases unmatched to any gene: 7. The CDR3 is made up of 14 amino acids. Here the CDR3 DNA reads TGCAGCGTTGCCCGGGACAGGGTCGGCTATGGCTACACCTTC. This codes for CSVARDRVGYGYTF.

This clone was recorded a few times. J is TRBJ1-1 and V is TRBV5-1; D uncertain. CDR3 length: 13 amino acids. With 1 base removed from V and 3 bases from J, the gap between germline ends came to 7 bases. Germline V gives CDR1 SGHRS, CDR2 YFSETQ. The CDR3 loop reads CASSLSQYTEAFF. Here the CDR3 DNA reads TGCGCCAGCAGCTTGAGCCAGTACACTGAAGCTTTCTTT.

This clone came up a few times. The chain carries TRBV7-9 and TRBJ2-1; TRBD2 aligns across 8 bases. This CDR3 region has 16 residues. J gave up 9 bases and V 7 bases, and 17 bases lay outside the gene matches. Germline V gives CDR1 SEHNR, CDR2 FQNEAQ (reference sequence). In DNA, the CDR3 is TGTGCCAGCACCCCCTGGGAGGTAGCGGGAAGCGGTGAGCAGTTCTTC. Encoded protein: CASTPWEVAGSGEQFF.

The chain uses TRBV9 and TRBJ2-1; TRBD1 matches 7 bases. Trimming removed 2 bases from V and 6 bases from J; junction bases left unmatched: 17. This CDR3 contains 18 residues. CDR1 is SGDLS, CDR2 YYNGEE, per germline. The CDR3 DNA follows: TGTGCCAGCAGCGTCAGCGCCCAGACAGGGATCAGGGTCAATGAGCAGTTCTTC. This translates into CASSVSAQTGIRVNEQFF.

This clone was seen a handful of times. The chain employs TRBV28 and TRBJ2-1, with D possibly TRBD2 on 6 matching bases. The CDR3 runs to 13 residues. Germline CDR1 is MDHEN and CDR2 is SYDVKM. Trimming took 2 bases from V and 11 from J, leaving 13 bases between them. CDR3 region: CASSLKLALKQFF. CDR3 DNA sequence: TGTGCCAGCAGTTTAAAACTAGCCTTAAAGCAGTTCTTC. The variable domain in full, completed from reference TRBV28 and TRBJ2-1, reads DVKVTQSSRYLVKRTGEKVFLECVQDMDHENMFWYRQDPGLGLRLIYFSYDVKMKEKGDIPEGYSVSREKKERFSLILESASTNQTSMYLCASSLKLALKQFFGPGTRLTVL.

The gene calls are TRBV5-4 and TRBJ2-6; 10 nucleotides agree with TRBD1. The CDR3 has 19 amino acids. Trimming took 1 base from V and 2 from J; bases not matched to a gene: 9. CDR1 is SGHNT, CDR2 YYREEE, per germline (reference sequence). This CDR3 reads CASSLLGQGFWAGANVLTF. For the CDR3, the DNA is TGTGCCAGCAGCTTGTTGGGACAGGGGTTTTGGGCTGGGGCCAACGTCCTGACTTTC.

The chain employs TRBV6-5 and TRBJ2-1; D gene ambiguous. V was trimmed by 0 bases and J by 0 bases, leaving 9 bases between them. The CDR3 is made up of 16 amino acids. Germline values: CDR1 MNHEY, CDR2 SVGAGI. CDR3 coding DNA: TGTGCCAGCAGTTACTCGGTAACTAACTCCTACAATGAGCAGTTCTTC. Its translation: CASSYSVTNSYNEQFF.

A word on this clone: Other nucleotide sequences in the sample specify the same CDR3. The chain uses TRBV28 and TRBJ2-7; D uncertain. V lost 4 bases and J 3 bases, leaving 7 bases between the germline ends. Germline CDR1 and CDR2: MDHEN and SYDVKM. This CDR3 contains 12 residues. The DNA for the CDR3 is TGTGCCAGCAGTTCCAGCCACTACGAGCAGTACTTC. It translates to CASSSSHYEQYF.